This T cell receptor beta chain was captured by sequencing in a study of blood T cell repertoires in COVID-19. On the study more broadly: Donors in the United States, Italy and Spain gave samples during acute or convalescent COVID-19. Sources were T cells, B-cell-depleted T cells, or PBMCs; the material itself was cDNA or gDNA.

V shed 6 bases and J 8 bases; nucleotides not matched to a gene: 10. Germline V CDR1 and CDR2: SGHNT, YYREEE (reference sequence). The length of the CDR3 is 14 residues. Recruitment covered over 20 US areas and drew participants whose ages spanned 18 to 89 years. In the source study's methods: Amplification from reference gene primers served as the basis for estimated nucleated cell counts. Profiling relied on immunoSEQ multiplex PCR, and the TCRdb table lists in-frame clones only, not all of them. That table furnishes V, J and clone size, whereas the DNA furnished D and trimming. The sample has some 200,000 clones, 80% to 90% seen once.

The sequencing input was PBMCs or T cells enriched from blood (not recorded which). This chain connects TRBV5-4 to TRBJ2-1; TRBD2 matches at 8 bases. The clonotype originates from a woman aged 40 to 50 with acute COVID-19. The CDR3 loop reads CASTRTGGSDEQFF. The CDR3 DNA reads as TGTGCCAGCACCAGAACGGGGGGGAGCGATGAGCAGTTCTTC. Drawing the rest from reference TRBV5-4 and TRBJ2-1, the complete variable domain is ETGVTQSPTHLIKTRGQQVTLRCSSQSGHNTVSWYQQALGQGPQFIFQYYREEENGRGNFPPRFSGLQFPNYSSELNVNALELDDSALYLCASTRTGGSDEQFFGPGTRLTVL.